A single sample is the source of the 32 T cell receptor beta chains below, sequenced in a study of breast tumors, draining lymph nodes, adjacent tissues. In TCRdb, the multiplex PCR reads were re-called with MiXCR into one record per CDR3 protein. The sample has some 53,000 distinct CDR3 sequences, roughly 41% seen once. The sequencing input was breast tumor tissue. The source of these receptors is a female donor with breast cancer. Some clones in this sample may be carry-over from other donors' samples.

The genes are TRBV29-1 and TRBJ1-2; the match to TRBD1 covers 7 bases. CDR3 size: 12 residues. With V trimmed by 1 base and J by 7 bases, 3 bases remained unmatched. The germline V gene has CDR1 SQVTM and CDR2 ANQGSEA. The CDR3 DNA sequence: TGCAGCGTTGAAGGGACAGGTGGTGGCTACACCTTC. This sequence encodes CSVEGTGGGYTF.

By proportion, this clonotype is medium-sized (0.01 to 0.1%). The gene calls are TRBV29-1 and TRBJ2-3; perhaps TRBD2 as D (5 bases). Trimming pared 1 base from V and 0 bases from J, leaving 11 bases between. Germline assignment: CDR1 SQVTM and CDR2 ANQGSEA. CDR3 size: 15 residues. CDR3 DNA: TGCAGCGTTGAAGGATCTAGCAGCAGCACAGATACGCAGTATTTT. Its translation: CSVEGSSSSTDTQYF.

This clonotype was seen ten or more times. A single base separates this from a much larger clone, so it may be a read error. The rearrangement uses TRBV20-1 and TRBJ2-7, with a weak D call TRBD2 (5 bases). CDR3 length: 16 amino acids. The germline CDR1 and CDR2 sequences are DFQATT and SNEGSKA (reference sequence). CDR3 sequence reads: CSASPSYHATNHDQYF. The CDR3 region has the DNA TGCAGTGCTAGTCCTAGTTACCACGCGACTAATCACGATCAGTACTTC.

This clonotype was recorded many times. This chain uses TRBV12-3 or TRBV12-4 with TRBJ1-2, with TRBD1 as a possible D gene (5 bases). This CDR3 contains 13 residues. V gave up 3 bases and J gave up 4 bases, with 9 bases separating them. DNA of the CDR3: TGTGCCAGCAGTTTGCAGGGCCCCTATGGCTACACCTTC. Translating gives CASSLQGPYGYTF.

This clonotype was seen repeatedly, ten times or more. V gene TRBV5-8 combines with J gene TRBJ2-7, with D possibly matching TRBD1 (5 bases). This CDR3 is 14 amino acids long. CDR1 is SGHTS, CDR2 YDEGEE, per germline. Trimming removed 2 bases from V and 1 base from J, with 10 bases in between. CDR3 nucleotide sequence: TGTGCCAGCAGCTTCCAGGGCAGTTCCTACGAGCAGTACTTC. Its protein is CASSFQGSSYEQYF.

The table lists this clonotype with many counts. This chain connects TRBV5-5 to TRBJ1-2; no firm D call. This CDR3 is 17 amino acids long. Per germline, CDR1 SGHKS and CDR2 YYEKEE (reference sequence). V was clipped by 2 bases and J by 4 bases, with 21 bases between them. Here the CDR3 DNA reads TGTGCCAGCAGCTTACGGACCCAGTTCGGACTTGGCTATGGCTACACCTTC. Translation gives CASSLRTQFGLGYGYTF.

This clonotype was seen once. The chain recombines TRBV7-2 with TRBJ1-3; 9 bases match TRBD1. The CDR3 sequence is 15 residues long. With 3 bases clipped from V and 2 bases from J, the junction kept 2 bases outside the gene matches. Germline V lookup: CDR1 SGHTA, CDR2 FQGNSA. The CDR3 protein is CASSFTGGAGNTIYF. The CDR3 coding sequence is TGTGCCAGCAGCTTCACAGGGGGCGCTGGAAACACCATATATTTT.

The rearrangement uses TRBV6-1 and TRBJ1-2; 9 bases fit TRBD1. The CDR3 length is 15 residues. Per germline, CDR1 MNHNS and CDR2 SASEGT. V shed 2 bases, J shed 7 bases, and the junction held 8 bases outside the gene matches. CDR3 region: CASSEFGQGRTGYTF. As DNA, the CDR3 is TGTGCCAGCAGTGAATTTGGACAGGGGCGCACTGGCTACACCTTC.

This clonotype occurred many times. The rearrangement joins TRBV14 to TRBJ2-7; D ambiguous. From germline, CDR1 is SGHDN and CDR2 FVKESK. V lost 4 bases and J lost 2, with 3 bases in between. The CDR3 runs 11 residues. The CDR3 DNA follows: TGTGCCAGCAGCCGGGCCTACGAGCAGTACTTC. Its translation: CASSRAYEQYF.

This clonotype was detected only once. The V and J genes are TRBV20-1 and TRBJ1-4; D gene uncertain. V was pared by 0 bases and J by 4 bases, with 3 bases between. Germline V gene data show CDR1 as DFQATT and CDR2 as SNEGSKA (reference sequence). The CDR3 extends over 12 amino acids. In nucleotides, the CDR3 is TGCAGTGCTAGAGAGGGTAATGAAAAACTGTTTTTT. Protein sequence: CSAREGNEKLFF.

This clonotype was detected only a few times. This chain uses TRBV12-3 or TRBV12-4 with TRBJ2-3, with 12 bases lining up with TRBD2. V dropped 6 bases and J dropped 6; count of bases not matched to a gene: 7. CDR3 length: 15 amino acids. The CDR3 nucleotides are TGTGCCAGCAGCCGCACTAGCGGGAGGTCGGATACGCAGTATTTT. The encoded protein is CASSRTSGRSDTQYF.

The V gene is TRBV11-2, the J gene TRBJ2-7; 10 bases align to TRBD2. With 5 bases clipped from V and 0 bases from J, the junction kept 7 bases outside the gene matches. The CDR3 length is 16 residues. The germline V gene encodes CDR1 SGHAT and CDR2 FQNNGV. CDR3 residues: CASSITSGVSSYEQYF. The DNA of the CDR3 is TGTGCCAGCAGCATTACTAGCGGGGTTAGCTCCTACGAGCAGTACTTC.

This clonotype was seen ten or more times. This rearrangement joins TRBV10-3 to TRBJ2-1, with 9 nucleotides matching TRBD2. This CDR3 has 13 amino acids. V lost 11 bases and J lost 9; bases outside the gene matches: 11. Germline CDR1 and CDR2: ENHRY and SYGVKD. Written as DNA, the CDR3 is TGTGCCCTCGCGGGGACTAGCAGGTCTGAGCAGTTCTTC. Protein product: CALAGTSRSEQFF.

As concerns this clonotype: One junction end disagrees with the germline gene, perhaps due to a read error. The chain has TRBV6-1 and TRBJ2-7; D call uncertain. CDR1 and CDR2 (germline): MNHNS, SASEGT. The CDR3 covers 11 residues. CDR3 amino acids: CASSRDYGQYF. The DNA of the CDR3 is TGCGCCAGCAGTCGAGATTATGGGCAGTACTTC.

This chain links TRBV7-9 with TRBJ1-4; D gene ambiguous. In germline, CDR1 is SEHNR, CDR2 FQNEAQ (reference sequence). V gave up 2 bases and J gave up 5 bases, with 9 bases separating them. The CDR3 runs to 14 residues. DNA for the CDR3: TGTGCCAGCAGCTTATCGACGGACAATGAAAAACTGTTTTTT. As protein: CASSLSTDNEKLFF.

The rearrangement uses TRBV4-2 and TRBJ2-7, with a weak D call TRBD2 (5 bases). Looked up from germline, CDR1 is LGHNA and CDR2 is YNFKEQ. Trimming cost V 4 bases and J 6 bases, with 19 bases left between them. CDR3 length equals 15 residues. The CDR3 loop is CASSRAGSEATEQYF. The CDR3, as DNA: TGTGCCAGCAGCCGAGCAGGTTCGGAGGCCACCGAGCAGTACTTC.

This clonotype was counted at least ten times. The rearrangement joins TRBV6-2 or TRBV6-3 to TRBJ2-7; D might be TRBD2 (6 bases). V was clipped by 2 bases and J by 5 bases, with 13 bases between them. The CDR3 extends over 14 amino acids. Per the germline V gene, CDR1 is MNHEY and CDR2 is SVGEGT. CDR3 sequence: CASSYGAGSDEQYF. The CDR3 DNA is TGTGCCAGCAGTTACGGTGCGGGGAGCGACGAGCAGTACTTC.

This clonotype was seen ten or more times. The J gene is TRBJ2-7, the V gene TRBV6-6; 12 bases are a match to TRBD2. Germline V gene lookup returns CDR1 MNHNY and CDR2 SVGAGI (reference sequence). V was pared by 9 bases and J by 0 bases, with 9 bases of the junction left unmatched. The CDR3 has 16 residues. CDR3 bases: TGTGCCAGTTTAGGGCTAGCGGGAGGGCCCTCCTACGAGCAGTACTTC. Its translation: CASLGLAGGPSYEQYF.

About this clonotype itself: A read error may account for a junction end that differs from germline. The DNA of the CDR3 is TGTACCAGCAGTGAATTACTAAACAATCAGCCCCAGCATTTT. The encoded protein is CTSSELLNNQPQHF. V and J are TRBV2 and TRBJ1-5; unclear D gene. The CDR3 is made up of 14 amino acids. Germline assignment: CDR1 SNHLY and CDR2 FYNNEI.

This clonotype appeared many times. This chain links TRBV20-1 with TRBJ1-3, with D unclear. From germline, CDR1 is DFQATT and CDR2 SNEGSKA (reference sequence). Trimming removed 0 bases at V and 0 bases at J, with 12 bases between. The CDR3 length is 16 residues. CDR3 amino acids: CSARDLKKYSGNTIYF. In nucleotides, the CDR3 is TGCAGTGCTAGAGATTTGAAAAAGTACTCTGGAAACACCATATATTTT.

As concerns this clonotype: One end of the junction varies from germline; a read error may be responsible. The CDR3 reads CASSVDGTGNSPPHF. CDR3 bases: TGTGCCAGCAGCGTAGATGGGACAGGGAATTCACCCCCCCACTTT. The J gene is TRBJ1-6, the V gene TRBV9; TRBD1 matches 9 bases. This CDR3 contains 15 residues. Germline-derived CDR1 and CDR2 are SGDLS and YYNGEE.

The table lists this clonotype with a few counts. A read error may account for a junction end that differs from germline. The rearrangement uses TRBV28 and TRBJ1-2, with D hard to call. From germline, CDR1 is MDHEN and CDR2 SYDVKM. The CDR3 extends over 8 amino acids. DNA of the CDR3: TGTGCCACCAGTGGCTACACCTTC. Translated, it gives CATSGYTF.

This clonotype was counted at least ten times. V usage is TRBV2 and J usage is TRBJ2-7; tentative D call: TRBD2 (6 bases). Per germline, CDR1 SNHLY and CDR2 FYNNEI. V lost 6 bases and J lost 3, with 9 bases in between. The CDR3 is 12 residues long. CDR3 region: CASRGLGYEQYF. DNA for the CDR3: TGTGCCAGCAGGGGACTTGGCTACGAGCAGTACTTC.

The sample holds many counts of this clonotype. The J gene is TRBJ1-3, the V gene TRBV18; D is undetermined. Trimming cost V 6 bases and J 0 bases, with 12 bases left between them. Per germline, CDR1 KGHSH and CDR2 LQKENI. The CDR3 totals 15 residues. This CDR3 is CASSTGQSSGNTIYF. CDR3 DNA sequence: TGTGCCAGCTCGACGGGCCAAAGCTCTGGAAACACCATATATTTT.

This chain joins TRBV20-1 and TRBJ2-1, with 9 bases aligning to TRBD2. Germline lookup yields CDR1 DFQATT and CDR2 SNEGSKA (reference sequence). This CDR3 spans 16 amino acids. Losses at the gene ends were 2 bases for V and 2 bases for J; bases not matched to a gene: 7. CDR3 bases: TGCAGTGCTAGATTGACCCTAGCGGGGCCCTACAATGAGCAGTTCTTC. It codes for CSARLTLAGPYNEQFF.

The chain carries TRBV7-9 and TRBJ2-5; D not resolved. Germline V gene sequence: CDR1 SEHNR, CDR2 FQNEAQ (reference sequence). The CDR3 extends over 15 amino acids. V gave up 5 bases and J gave up 7 bases, with 20 bases separating them. CDR3 DNA sequence: TGTGCCAGCAGCCCCCAGTCTGCCCAAGAAGGGACCCAGTACTTC. Protein: CASSPQSAQEGTQYF.

At least ten counts were recorded for this clonotype. In nucleotides, the CDR3 is TGTGCCAGCAGCTTCACCACCCTAGCGGGAAATTCCTACAATGAGCAGTTCTTC. It translates to CASSFTTLAGNSYNEQFF. The rearrangement links TRBV7-2 to TRBJ2-1, with 9 nucleotides matching TRBD2. The CDR3 is 18 amino acids. Germline CDR1 and CDR2: SGHTA and FQGNSA. Losses at the gene ends were 3 bases for V and 1 base for J; bases not matched to a gene: 10.

This clonotype was seen ten or more times. The chain carries TRBV2 and TRBJ1-4; 7 bases align to TRBD1. Trimming took 8 bases from V and 3 from J; bases not matched to a gene: 9. The CDR3 loop spans 15 amino acids. In germline, CDR1 is SNHLY, CDR2 FYNNEI. The CDR3 protein is CASRQRGQPNEKLFF. The CDR3 DNA follows: TGTGCCAGCCGCCAGAGGGGACAGCCTAATGAAAAACTGTTTTTT. The full variable domain, with the rest looked up from reference TRBV2 and TRBJ1-4, is EPEVTQTPSHQVTQMGQEVILRCVPISNHLYFYWYRQILGQKVEFLVSFYNNEISEKSEIFDDQFSVERPDGSNFTLKIRSTKLEDSAMYFCASRQRGQPNEKLFFGSGTQLSVL.

This clonotype was seen ten or more times. A much bigger clone sits one base away, suggesting this may be a read error. The genes are TRBV20-1 and TRBJ2-5, with 7 positions matching TRBD2. The CDR3 covers 14 residues. Germline lookup yields CDR1 DFQATT and CDR2 SNEGSKA (reference sequence). CDR3 in amino acids: CSAYPGRAQATQYF. In nucleotides, the CDR3 is TGCAGTGCCTACCCAGGGAGGGCTCAAGCGACCCAGTACTTC.

This clonotype occurred a few times. This sequence may be a read error, since a much larger clone differs from it by one base. Lacking the conserved final phenylalanine or tryptophan, this CDR3 likely reflects a read error. This chain uses TRBV5-4 with TRBJ2-7, with D possibly TRBD1 on 8 matching bases. Germline CDR1 reads SGHNT; CDR2 reads YYREEE (reference sequence). The V end lost 4 bases, the J end lost 6 bases, and 14 bases lay between the germline ends. CDR3 length: 13 residues. The CDR3 region is CASSNTGGAEQYL. As DNA, the CDR3 is TGTGCCAGCAGCAATACAGGGGGGGCCGAGCAGTACCTC.

This rearrangement joins TRBV7-2 to TRBJ1-1; 7 bases line up with TRBD1. Germline V lookup: CDR1 SGHTA, CDR2 FQGNSA. The CDR3 is 15 amino acids. The V gene end was trimmed by 2 bases and the J gene end by 0 bases; junction bases not matched to a gene: 3. The CDR3 bases are TGTGCCAGCAGCTTAAGGACAGGATTGAACACTGAAGCTTTCTTT. Its translation is CASSLRTGLNTEAFF.

Many counts were recorded for this clonotype. The rearrangement uses TRBV18 and TRBJ1-2; 7 bases fit TRBD1. The ends lost 4 bases at V and 3 bases at J; junction bases unmatched: 11. CDR3 length equals 16 residues. Germline CDR1 and CDR2: KGHSH and LQKENI. CDR3 bases: TGTGCCAGCTCACAACTAGTGACAGGGTTGGACTATGGCTACACCTTC. Its protein is CASSQLVTGLDYGYTF.